This is a list of T cell receptor beta chains from one sample in a study of cytomegalovirus exposure and HLA in healthy donors. The data were produced by immunoSEQ multiplex PCR, yet TCRdb's version contains in-frame clones alone and is incomplete. There are 250,000 to 400,000 clones in the sample; 88% occur only once, and roughly 0.88% lies in the top ten. The sequenced material came from PBMCs. The receptors come from a man aged 30 to 39 in good health and CMV-seronegative. Each CDR3 is given with its conserved first and last residue. Each record gives: clone size, V gene, D gene, J gene, CDR3 protein, CDR3 DNA. D genes are given only for firm matches. Expanded clones are given a class, and other clones once, few, many or no size at all.

-,TRBV18,TRBD1,TRBJ1-2,CASSPSSPQGQGSKGYTF,TGTGCCAGCTCACCTTCAAGTCCTCAAGGACAGGGAAGTAAGGGCTACACCTTC
-,TRBV4-3,TRBD2,TRBJ2-2,CASSLGTSGGNLYTGELFF,TGCGCCAGCAGCCTCGGGACTAGCGGGGGAAACCTTTACACCGGGGAGCTGTTTTTT
-,TRBV23-1,-,TRBJ2-3,CASTDPLGQTSTDTQYF,TGCGCCAGTACCGACCCCCTAGGACAGACTAGCACAGATACGCAGTATTTT
-,TRBV5-1,-,TRBJ2-6,CASSFTGSSGANVLTF,TGCGCCAGCAGCTTCACAGGATCCTCTGGGGCCAACGTCCTGACTTTC
-,TRBV19,-,TRBJ1-1,CASSIDEGVAEAFF,TGTGCCAGTAGTATTGATGAGGGAGTCGCTGAAGCTTTCTTT
-,TRBV29-1,TRBD1,TRBJ2-7,CSVATGGLGEQYF,TGCAGCGTTGCGACAGGGGGCTTGGGTGAGCAGTACTTC
-,TRBV5-6,-,TRBJ2-2,CASSHVDRTITGELFF,TGTGCCAGCAGCCATGTAGACAGAACTATCACCGGGGAGCTGTTTTTT
-,TRBV5-1,-,TRBJ2-7,CASSLFQGFSYEQYF,TGCGCCAGCAGCCTTTTTCAGGGGTTCTCCTACGAGCAGTACTTC
-,TRBV5-1,-,TRBJ1-3,CASSVGGAGNTIYF,TGCGCCAGCAGCGTCGGGGGGGCTGGAAACACCATATATTTT
once,TRBV4-1,-,TRBJ2-7,CASSPGAGNEQYF,TGCGCCAGCAGCCCCGGAGCAGGGAACGAGCAGTACTTC
-,TRBV27,TRBD2,TRBJ2-7,CASSFKPTSGGYEQYF,TGTGCCAGCAGCTTTAAGCCGACTAGCGGGGGTTACGAGCAGTACTTC
-,TRBV12-5,TRBD1,TRBJ1-2,CASGEGGQQGYTF,TGTGCTAGTGGGGAGGGGGGACAGCAAGGCTACACCTTC
-,TRBV19,TRBD2,TRBJ2-1,CASSLLAGGYNEQFF,TGTGCCAGTAGTCTACTAGCGGGGGGGTACAATGAGCAGTTCTTC
-,TRBV5-1,TRBD1,TRBJ2-3,CASSFSRTGGGTDTQYF,TGCGCCAGCAGCTTTTCTCGGACAGGGGGTGGCACAGATACGCAGTATTTT
-,TRBV29-1,-,TRBJ2-3,CSVDIRADTQYF,TGCAGCGTTGACATCAGGGCGGATACGCAGTATTTT
-,TRBV7-2,-,TRBJ2-1,CASSLWAATYNEQFF,TGTGCCAGCAGCTTGTGGGCAGCCACCTACAATGAGCAGTTCTTC
-,TRBV9,-,TRBJ1-2,CASSAHRSYGYTF,TGTGCCAGCAGCGCTCACAGGAGCTATGGCTACACCTTC
-,TRBV5-6,-,TRBJ1-5,CASSWTRGGQPQHF,TGTGCCAGCAGCTGGACCCGGGGGGGTCAGCCCCAGCATTTT
-,TRBV2,-,TRBJ1-6,CASKLGQHNSPLHF,TGTGCCAGCAAGTTGGGCCAGCATAATTCACCCCTCCACTTT
-,TRBV7-6,TRBD1,TRBJ1-1,CASSLRDREDTEAFF,TGTGCCAGCAGCTTACGGGACAGGGAGGACACTGAAGCTTTCTTT
-,TRBV5-1,-,TRBJ2-7,CASSLRGTPPYEQYF,TGCGCCAGCAGCTTAAGGGGGACGCCTCCCTACGAGCAGTACTTC
-,TRBV6-1,-,TRBJ1-5,CASSEAGDSNQPQHF,TGTGCCAGCAGTGAAGCAGGGGATAGCAATCAGCCCCAGCATTTT
-,TRBV7-9,TRBD1,TRBJ2-2,CASSSDRESTGELFF,TGTGCCAGCAGCTCGGACAGGGAGAGCACCGGGGAGCTGTTTTTT
-,TRBV18,-,TRBJ1-6,CASSPIGENSPLHF,TGTGCCAGCTCACCAATAGGAGAGAATTCACCCCTCCACTTT
once,TRBV6-5,-,TRBJ1-2,CASGPGYYGYTF,TGTGCCAGCGGGCCAGGGTACTATGGCTACACCTTC
-,TRBV18,-,TRBJ2-3,CASSPPQPPYTDTQYF,TGTGCCAGCTCACCACCACAGCCTCCCTACACAGATACGCAGTATTTT
-,TRBV10-3,-,TRBJ2-5,CAISEVSSQETQYF,TGTGCCATCAGTGAGGTTTCGTCTCAAGAGACCCAGTACTTC
-,TRBV5-6,-,TRBJ2-7,CASSWGLPGNEQYF,TGTGCCAGCAGCTGGGGACTCCCGGGGAACGAGCAGTACTTC
-,TRBV6-1,-,TRBJ1-6,CATRGGALSNSPLHF,TGTGCCACCCGGGGGGGGGCGCTGAGTAATTCACCCCTCCACTTT
-,TRBV10-1,TRBD1,TRBJ2-5,CASSEWTGSETQYF,TGCGCCAGCAGTGAGTGGACAGGGTCGGAGACCCAGTACTTC
-,TRBV6-5,-,TRBJ2-5,CASSDTEETQYF,TGTGCCAGCAGTGACACCGAAGAGACCCAGTACTTC
-,TRBV5-8,-,TRBJ1-1,CASSLVRGLAFF,TGTGCCAGCAGCTTGGTTAGGGGTTTGGCTTTCTTT
-,TRBV11-2,TRBD1,TRBJ2-2,CASRQRQGVWTGELFF,TGTGCCAGCAGGCAACGACAGGGAGTATGGACCGGGGAGCTGTTTTTT
-,TRBV5-1,-,TRBJ2-7,CASSLVGGGYYEQYF,TGCGCCAGCAGCTTGGTAGGAGGGGGCTATTACGAGCAGTACTTC
-,TRBV7-9,TRBD1,TRBJ1-2,CASTKGQFYGYTF,TGTGCCAGCACTAAGGGACAGTTCTATGGCTACACCTTC
-,TRBV29-1,-,TRBJ2-1,CSVGRSGAYNEQFF,TGCAGCGTTGGACGGTCAGGGGCCTACAATGAGCAGTTCTTC
-,TRBV9,TRBD1,TRBJ1-3,CASSVGTGVSGNTIYF,TGTGCCAGCAGCGTAGGGACAGGAGTCTCTGGAAACACCATATATTTT
-,TRBV19,-,TRBJ1-5,CASRTLTAFNQPQHF,TGTGCCAGTAGGACACTGACAGCCTTTAATCAGCCCCAGCATTTT
-,TRBV7-9,-,TRBJ2-1,CASSWAQGSHNEQFF,TGTGCCAGCAGCTGGGCCCAGGGGTCCCACAATGAGCAGTTCTTC
-,TRBV6-5,TRBD1,TRBJ2-7,CASSSNADRGLHEQYF,TGTGCCAGCAGTTCCAACGCGGACAGGGGGCTCCACGAGCAGTACTTC
-,TRBV6-1,TRBD1,TRBJ1-5,CASSMTGNNQPQHF,TGTGCCAGCAGCATGACAGGGAACAATCAGCCCCAGCATTTT
-,TRBV5-1,TRBD1,TRBJ2-4,CASSGGQGGSLAKNIQYF,TGCGCCAGCAGCGGGGGACAGGGGGGATCCCTAGCCAAAAACATTCAGTACTTC
-,TRBV27,TRBD1,TRBJ2-3,CASSSWTGYSTDTQYF,TGTGCCAGCAGTTCTTGGACAGGGTATAGCACAGATACGCAGTATTTT
-,TRBV2,-,TRBJ1-6,CASRSGQRSDSPLHF,TGTGCCAGCAGGTCGGGTCAGAGGAGTGATTCACCCCTCCACTTT
once,TRBV9,-,TRBJ1-1,CASSVQTGYTEAFF,TGTGCCAGCAGCGTCCAGACAGGCTATACTGAAGCTTTCTTT
-,TRBV19,TRBD1,TRBJ1-1,CATSTGAYTEAFF,TGTGCCACTTCGACAGGGGCGTACACTGAAGCTTTCTTT
-,TRBV6-6,TRBD1,TRBJ1-1,CASSYTGQVAEAFF,TGTGCCAGCAGTTATACGGGACAGGTGGCTGAAGCTTTCTTT
-,TRBV6-1,TRBD2,TRBJ2-7,CASSEGAGGSYEQYF,TGTGCCAGCAGTGAGGGAGCGGGGGGAAGTTACGAGCAGTACTTC